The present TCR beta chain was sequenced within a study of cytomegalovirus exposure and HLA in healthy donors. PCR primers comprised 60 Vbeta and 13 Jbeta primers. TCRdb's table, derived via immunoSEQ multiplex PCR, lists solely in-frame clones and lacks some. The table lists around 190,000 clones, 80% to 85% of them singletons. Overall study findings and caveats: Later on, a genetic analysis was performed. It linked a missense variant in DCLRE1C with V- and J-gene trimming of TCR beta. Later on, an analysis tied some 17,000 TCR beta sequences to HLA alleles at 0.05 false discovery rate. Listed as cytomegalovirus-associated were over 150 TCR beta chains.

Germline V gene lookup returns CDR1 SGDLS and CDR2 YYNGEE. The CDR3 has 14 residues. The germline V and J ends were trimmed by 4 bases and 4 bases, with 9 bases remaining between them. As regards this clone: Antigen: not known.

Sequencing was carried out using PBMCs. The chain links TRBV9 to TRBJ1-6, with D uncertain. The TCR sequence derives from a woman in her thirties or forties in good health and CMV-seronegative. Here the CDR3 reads CASSLGGYNSPLHF. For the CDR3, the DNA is TGTGCCAGCAGCCTTGGAGGATATAATTCACCCCTCCACTTT. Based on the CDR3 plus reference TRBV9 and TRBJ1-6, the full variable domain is DSGVTQTPKHLITATGQRVTLRCSPRSGDLSVYWYQQSLDQGLQFLIQYYNGEERAKGNILERFSAQQFPDLHSELNLSSLELGDSALYFCASSLGGYNSPLHFGNGTRLTVT.